These 13 T cell receptor beta chains share one sample of origin, sequenced in a study of CD8+CD57+ T cells in acquired aplastic anemia. It was genomic DNA that served as the template for profiling TCR beta VDJ and CDR3. TCRdb re-called the reads through MiXCR, storing one row per CDR3 protein. This repertoire shows approximately 260,000 distinct CDR3 sequences, about 80% found once; its top ten account for roughly 42%. Patients included in sequencing had previously demonstrated CD8+CD57+ cell expansion by flow cytometry. The sample was sorted CD4+, CD8+, or CD8+CD57+ T cells (not recorded which) from PBMCs. The receptors shown here come from a human donor with aplastic anemia.

The chain joins TRBV15 to TRBJ2-7; D gene uncertain. Trimming took off 1 base at V and 9 bases at J, with 16 bases between the two ends. Germline assignment: CDR1 LNHNV and CDR2 YYDKDF (reference sequence). This CDR3 is built from 14 residues. The CDR3 is CATSRGSSQYTQYF. DNA for the CDR3: TGTGCCACCAGCAGAGGGTCCAGCCAATACACGCAGTACTTC.

The chain couples TRBV19 to TRBJ1-1; TRBD1 is a possible D gene (5 bases). Deletions cut 4 bases from V and 3 bases from J, with 15 bases between. Germline assignment: CDR1 LNHDA and CDR2 SQIVND (reference sequence). This CDR3 has 15 residues. This chain's CDR3 is CASSRAGGAYTEAFF. The CDR3 nucleotides read TGTGCCAGTAGTAGGGCGGGGGGAGCGTACACTGAAGCTTTCTTT.

The chain recombines TRBV12-3 or TRBV12-4 with TRBJ1-2; weak D call: TRBD1 (5 bases). This CDR3 contains 13 residues. Trimming took 6 bases from V and 7 from J, leaving 15 bases between them. CDR3 sequence (DNA): TGTGCCAGCAGCTCGGGGGTCTATGGTGGCTACACCTTC. As protein: CASSSGVYGGYTF.

The genes are TRBV10-3 and TRBJ1-3; TRBD1 is a possible D gene (5 bases). The V and J ends lost 7 bases and 0 bases respectively, with 10 bases between them. Germline V gives CDR1 ENHRY, CDR2 SYGVKD. The CDR3 is 14 residues long. CDR3 in amino acids: CAITTDSSGNTIYF. The CDR3 region has the DNA TGTGCCATCACCACCGACAGCTCTGGAAACACCATATATTTT.

With regard to this clonotype: A junction boundary mismatches the germline segment, possibly from a read error. The CDR3 DNA follows: TGTGCCACCAGCGGAGCGTCCAGCCAAGAGGCCCAGTACTTC. It yields the protein CATSGASSQEAQYF. The chain combines TRBV7-9 with TRBJ2-5, with D perhaps TRBD2 (5 bases). Germline CDR1 reads SEHNR; CDR2 reads FQNEAQ (reference sequence). This CDR3 is 14 amino acids long.

V gene TRBV9 combines with J gene TRBJ2-7; 11 positions match TRBD1. CDR3 length equals 16 residues. J was trimmed by 8 bases and V by 3 bases; bases with no gene match: 13. In germline, CDR1 is SGDLS, CDR2 YYNGEE. In nucleotides, the CDR3 is TGTGCCAGCAGCGGGACAGGGGGCAATTCACCCCTCCAGCAGTACTTC. It yields the protein CASSGTGGNSPLQQYF.

This chain connects TRBV5-1 to TRBJ1-1, with D uncertain. V was trimmed by 0 bases and J by 7 bases, leaving 13 bases between them. The CDR3 consists of 14 residues. Looked up from germline, CDR1 is SGHRS and CDR2 is YFSETQ. Written as DNA, the CDR3 is TGCGCCAGCAGCTTGGCCGCGGGTGGCTGTGAAGCTTTCTTT. It is translated as CASSLAAGGCEAFF. Full variable domain (rest looked up from reference TRBV5-1 and TRBJ1-1): KAGVTQTPRYLIKTRGQQVTLSCSPISGHRSVSWYQQTPGQGLQFLFEYFSETQRNKGNFPGRFSGRQFSNSRSEMNVSTLELGDSALYLCASSLAAGGCEAFFGQGTRLTVV.

This clonotype was recorded a few times. V usage is TRBV11-2 and J usage is TRBJ2-1; unclear D gene. CDR3 length equals 14 residues. V shed 5 bases and J shed 6 bases, with 14 bases lying between them. CDR1 and CDR2 (germline): SGHAT, FQNNGV. The CDR3 DNA sequence: TGTGCCAGCAGCGAAACCCCTACAACCAATGAGCAGTTCTTC. Amino acid sequence: CASSETPTTNEQFF.

Concerning this clonotype itself: The conserved phenylalanine or tryptophan is not found at the CDR3 terminus, so this likely reflects a read error. No DNA is shown, since the ends of the CDR3 on it are uncertain; the CDR3 is the one TCRdb lists. The CDR3: CASGDGGTDTQYFVL. The chain carries TRBV2 and TRBJ1-1; the table's D call of TRBD1 was not tested on the DNA. Germline CDR1 is SNHLY and CDR2 is FYNNEI. The CDR3 spans 15 residues, counting both ends.

This clonotype showed up many times. This rearrangement joins TRBV6-5 to TRBJ1-2; D is perhaps TRBD1 (6 bases). CDR1 MNHEY and CDR2 SVGAGI come from the germline V gene. This CDR3 spans 14 amino acids. Trimming pared 0 bases from V and 4 bases from J, leaving 9 bases between. This CDR3 is CASSYSGGSYGYTF. As DNA, the CDR3 is TGTGCCAGCAGTTACTCCGGGGGCAGCTATGGCTACACCTTC.

This clonotype was seen once. J is TRBJ1-5 and V is TRBV9, with TRBD1 matching 7 bases. The CDR3 has 15 residues. The germline V gene encodes CDR1 SGDLS and CDR2 YYNGEE. V lost 3 bases, J lost 10 bases, and 13 bases stayed unmatched. Here the CDR3 DNA reads TGTGCCAGCAGCGAGGGGGACCGACAGGGAGGACCCCAGCATTTT. The encoded protein is CASSEGDRQGGPQHF.

In its sample, this clonotype was seen a few times. The V call is TRBV15, the J call TRBJ2-3; D remains unclear. Germline V CDR1 and CDR2: LNHNV, YYDKDF (reference sequence). V lost 0 bases to trimming and J lost 1 base, with 11 bases between them. The CDR3 contains 16 residues. CDR3 DNA sequence: TGTGCCACCAGCAGAGACCCCGGAAGGGGCACAGATACGCAGTATTTT. This translates into CATSRDPGRGTDTQYF. Based on the CDR3 plus reference TRBV15 and TRBJ2-3, the full variable domain is DAMVIQNPRYQVTQFGKPVTLSCSQTLNHNVMYWYQQKSSQAPKLLFHYYDKDFNNEADTPDNFQSRRPNTSFCFLDIRSPGLGDTAMYLCATSRDPGRGTDTQYFGPGTRLTVL.

The chain carries TRBV12-5 and TRBJ1-1; D gene unclear. The CDR3 contains 11 residues. V was cut by 8 bases and J by 2 bases, with 6 bases left in between. The germline CDR1 and CDR2 sequences are LGHNT and FRNRAP. CDR3 loop: CASTGNTEAFF. The CDR3 bases are TGTGCTAGTACGGGTAACACTGAAGCTTTCTTT.